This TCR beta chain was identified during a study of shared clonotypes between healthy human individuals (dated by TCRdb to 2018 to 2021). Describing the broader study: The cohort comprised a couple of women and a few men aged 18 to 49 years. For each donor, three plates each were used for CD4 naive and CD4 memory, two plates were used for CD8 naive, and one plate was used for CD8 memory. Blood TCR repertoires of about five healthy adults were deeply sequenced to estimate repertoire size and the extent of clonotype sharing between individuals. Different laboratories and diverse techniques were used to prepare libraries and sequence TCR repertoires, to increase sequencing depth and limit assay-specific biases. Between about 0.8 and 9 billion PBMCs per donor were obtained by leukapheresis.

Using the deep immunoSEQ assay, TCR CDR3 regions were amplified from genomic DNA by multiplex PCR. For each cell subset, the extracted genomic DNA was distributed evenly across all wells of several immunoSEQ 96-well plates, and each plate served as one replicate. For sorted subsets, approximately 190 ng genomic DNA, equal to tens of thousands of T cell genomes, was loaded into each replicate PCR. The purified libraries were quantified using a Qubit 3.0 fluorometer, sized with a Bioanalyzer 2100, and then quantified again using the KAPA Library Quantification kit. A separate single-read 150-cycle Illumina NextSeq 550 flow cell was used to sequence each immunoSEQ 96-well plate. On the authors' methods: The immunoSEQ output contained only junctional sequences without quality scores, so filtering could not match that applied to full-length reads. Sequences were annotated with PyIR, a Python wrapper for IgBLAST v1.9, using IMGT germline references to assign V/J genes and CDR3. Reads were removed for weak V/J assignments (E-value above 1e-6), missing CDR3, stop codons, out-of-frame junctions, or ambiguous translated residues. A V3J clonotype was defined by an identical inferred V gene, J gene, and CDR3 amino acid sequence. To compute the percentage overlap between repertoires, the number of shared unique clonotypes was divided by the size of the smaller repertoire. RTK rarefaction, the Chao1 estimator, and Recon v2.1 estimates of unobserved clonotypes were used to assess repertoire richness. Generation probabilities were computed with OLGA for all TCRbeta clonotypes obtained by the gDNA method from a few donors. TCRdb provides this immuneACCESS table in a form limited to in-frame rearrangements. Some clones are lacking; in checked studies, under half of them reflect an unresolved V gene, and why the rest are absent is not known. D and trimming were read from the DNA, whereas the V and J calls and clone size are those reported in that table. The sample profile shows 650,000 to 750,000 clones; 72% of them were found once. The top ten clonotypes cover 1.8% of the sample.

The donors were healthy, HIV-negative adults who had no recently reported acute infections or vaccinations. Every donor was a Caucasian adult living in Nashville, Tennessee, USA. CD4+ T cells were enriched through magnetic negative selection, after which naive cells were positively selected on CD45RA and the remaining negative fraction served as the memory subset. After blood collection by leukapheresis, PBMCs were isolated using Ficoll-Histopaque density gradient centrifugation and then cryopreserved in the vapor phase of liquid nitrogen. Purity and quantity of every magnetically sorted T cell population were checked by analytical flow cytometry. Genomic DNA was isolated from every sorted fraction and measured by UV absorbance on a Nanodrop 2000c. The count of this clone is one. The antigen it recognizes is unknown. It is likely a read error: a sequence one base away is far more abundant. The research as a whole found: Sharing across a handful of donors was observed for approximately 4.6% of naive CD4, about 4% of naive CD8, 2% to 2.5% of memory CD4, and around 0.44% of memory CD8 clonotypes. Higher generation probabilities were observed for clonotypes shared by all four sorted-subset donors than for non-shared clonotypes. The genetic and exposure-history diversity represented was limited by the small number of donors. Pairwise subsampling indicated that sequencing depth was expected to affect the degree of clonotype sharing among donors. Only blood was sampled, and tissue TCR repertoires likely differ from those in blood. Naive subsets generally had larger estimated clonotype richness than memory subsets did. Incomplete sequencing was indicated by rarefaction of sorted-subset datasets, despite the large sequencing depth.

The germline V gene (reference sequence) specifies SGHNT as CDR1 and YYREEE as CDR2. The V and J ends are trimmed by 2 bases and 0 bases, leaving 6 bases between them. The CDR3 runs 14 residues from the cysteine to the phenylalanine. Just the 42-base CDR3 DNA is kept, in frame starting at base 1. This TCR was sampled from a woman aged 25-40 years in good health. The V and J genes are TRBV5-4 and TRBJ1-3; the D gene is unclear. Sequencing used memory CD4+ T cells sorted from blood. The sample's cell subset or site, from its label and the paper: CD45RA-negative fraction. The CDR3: CASSLTASGNTIYF. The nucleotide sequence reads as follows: TGTGCCAGCAGCTTAACAGCCTCTGGAAACACCATATATTTT.